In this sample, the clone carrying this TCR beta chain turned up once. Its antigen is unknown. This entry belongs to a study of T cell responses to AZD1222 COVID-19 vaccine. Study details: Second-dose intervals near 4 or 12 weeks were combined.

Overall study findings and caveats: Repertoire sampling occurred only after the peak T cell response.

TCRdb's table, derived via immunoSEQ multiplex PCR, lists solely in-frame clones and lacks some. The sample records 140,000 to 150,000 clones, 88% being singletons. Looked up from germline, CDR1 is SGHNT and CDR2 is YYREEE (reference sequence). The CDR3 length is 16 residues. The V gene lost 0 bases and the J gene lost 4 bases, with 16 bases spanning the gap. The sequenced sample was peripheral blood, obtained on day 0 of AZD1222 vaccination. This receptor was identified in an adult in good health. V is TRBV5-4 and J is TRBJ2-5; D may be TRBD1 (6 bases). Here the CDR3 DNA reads TGTGCCAGCAGCTTGGCCATCACAGGGCCGAGAGAGACCCAGTACTTC. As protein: CASSLAITGPRETQYF.